This T cell receptor (beta chain) is drawn from a study of siplizumab effects on memory and regulatory T cells. General study findings and limits: A major contribution to the alloresponse seemed to be made by naive T cells, which seemed more diverse than memory cells. Roughly 75-95% of dividing CD4+ or CD8+ clones were without an attributable naive or memory phenotype. A mean of about 72% of mappable alloreactive CD4+ clones were Treg-derived with siplizumab, compared with about 30% in controls. Some alloreactive sequences were traceable to unstimulated CD4+ memory cells, and siplizumab significantly reduced them.

There are 15 residues in the CDR3. V lost 2 bases, J lost 1 base, and 12 bases lay in between. Germline values: CDR1 SGHRS, CDR2 YFSETQ. A note on this clone: Its target is unknown.

The data were produced by immunoSEQ multiplex PCR, yet TCRdb's version contains in-frame clones alone and is incomplete. The data hold some 97,000 clones, with less than 95% observed a single time. The material sequenced was Tregs sorted from blood. The sequence was collected from a human donor in good health. The chain links TRBV5-1 to TRBJ1-1; the D gene is possibly TRBD1 (6 bases). The CDR3: CASSLSGTQNTEAFF. The CDR3 DNA is TGCGCCAGCAGCTTATCCGGGACACAGAACACTGAAGCTTTCTTT.